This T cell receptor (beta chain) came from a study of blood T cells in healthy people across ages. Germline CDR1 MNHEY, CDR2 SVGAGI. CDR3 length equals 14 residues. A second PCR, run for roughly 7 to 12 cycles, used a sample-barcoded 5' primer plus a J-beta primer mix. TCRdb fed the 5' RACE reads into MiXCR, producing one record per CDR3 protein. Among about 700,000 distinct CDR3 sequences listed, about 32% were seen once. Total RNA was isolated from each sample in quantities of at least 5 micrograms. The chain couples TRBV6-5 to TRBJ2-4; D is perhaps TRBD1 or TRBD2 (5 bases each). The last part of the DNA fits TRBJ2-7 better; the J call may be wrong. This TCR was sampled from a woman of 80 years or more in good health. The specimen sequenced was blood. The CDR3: CASRDGTKFYEQYF. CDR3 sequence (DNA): TGTGCCAGCAGAGACGGGACGAAATTCTACGAGCAGTACTTC.